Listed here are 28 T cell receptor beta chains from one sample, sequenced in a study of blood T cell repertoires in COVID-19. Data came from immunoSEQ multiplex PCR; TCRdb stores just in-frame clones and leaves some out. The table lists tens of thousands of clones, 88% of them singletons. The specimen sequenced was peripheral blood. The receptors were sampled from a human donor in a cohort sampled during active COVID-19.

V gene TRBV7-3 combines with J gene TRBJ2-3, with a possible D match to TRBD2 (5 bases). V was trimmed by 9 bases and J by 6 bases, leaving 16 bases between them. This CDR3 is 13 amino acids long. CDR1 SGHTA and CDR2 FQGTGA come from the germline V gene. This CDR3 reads CARIYSRRDTQYF. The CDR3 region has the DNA TGTGCCAGGATTTATTCCCGGAGGGATACGCAGTATTTT.

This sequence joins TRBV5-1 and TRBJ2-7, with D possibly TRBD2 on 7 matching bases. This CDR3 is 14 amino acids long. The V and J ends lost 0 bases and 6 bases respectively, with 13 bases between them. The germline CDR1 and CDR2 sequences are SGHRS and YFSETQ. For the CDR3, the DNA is TGCGCCAGCAGCTTGGTGGCGGGGGCCCGCGAGCAGTACTTC. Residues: CASSLVAGAREQYF.

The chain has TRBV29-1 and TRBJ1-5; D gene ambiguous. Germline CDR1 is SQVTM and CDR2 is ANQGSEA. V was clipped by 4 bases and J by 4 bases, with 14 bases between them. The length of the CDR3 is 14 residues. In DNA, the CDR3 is TGCAGCGTTGCGATCGCAAGTGAGAATCAGCCCCAGCATTTT. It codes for CSVAIASENQPQHF.

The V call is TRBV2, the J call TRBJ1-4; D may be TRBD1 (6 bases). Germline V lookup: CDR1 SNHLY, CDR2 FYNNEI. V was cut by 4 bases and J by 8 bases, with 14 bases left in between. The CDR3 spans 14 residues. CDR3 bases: TGTGCCAGCAGTGTTTTGGGGGGGGGCGAAAAACTGTTTTTT. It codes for CASSVLGGGEKLFF.

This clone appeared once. The CDR3 protein is CASSLAPGGNYGYTF. In DNA, the CDR3 is TGTGCCAGCAGCTTAGCCCCAGGGGGAAACTATGGCTACACCTTC. The V gene is TRBV7-2, the J gene TRBJ1-2; 7 bases are shared with TRBD1. Germline V lookup: CDR1 SGHTA, CDR2 FQGNSA. The CDR3 is made up of 15 amino acids. J lost 2 bases, V lost 0 bases, and 3 bases had no gene match.

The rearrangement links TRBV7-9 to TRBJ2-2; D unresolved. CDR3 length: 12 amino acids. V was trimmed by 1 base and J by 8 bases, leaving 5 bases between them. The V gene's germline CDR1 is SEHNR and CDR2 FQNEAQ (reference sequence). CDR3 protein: CASSLVPGELFF. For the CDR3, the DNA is TGTGCCAGCAGCTTAGTTCCTGGGGAGCTGTTTTTT.

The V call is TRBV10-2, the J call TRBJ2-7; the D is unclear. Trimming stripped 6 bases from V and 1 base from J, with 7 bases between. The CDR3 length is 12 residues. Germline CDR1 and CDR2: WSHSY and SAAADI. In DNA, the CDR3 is TGCGCCAGCAGGGCATATTCCTACGAGCAGTACTTC. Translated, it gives CASRAYSYEQYF.

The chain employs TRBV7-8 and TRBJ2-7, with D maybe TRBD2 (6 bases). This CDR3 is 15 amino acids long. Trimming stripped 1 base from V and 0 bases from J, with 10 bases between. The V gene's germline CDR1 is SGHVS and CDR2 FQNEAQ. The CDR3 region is CASSLDVAVSYEQYF. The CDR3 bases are TGTGCCAGCAGCTTAGATGTAGCGGTCTCCTACGAGCAGTACTTC.

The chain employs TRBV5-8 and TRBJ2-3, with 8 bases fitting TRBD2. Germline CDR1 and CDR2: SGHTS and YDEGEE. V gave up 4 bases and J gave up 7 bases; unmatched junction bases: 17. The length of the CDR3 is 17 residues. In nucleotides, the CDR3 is TGTGCCAGCAGCCCACCCCCGGGGGGGCCCGGTCTTTATACGCAGTATTTT. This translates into CASSPPPGGPGLYTQYF.

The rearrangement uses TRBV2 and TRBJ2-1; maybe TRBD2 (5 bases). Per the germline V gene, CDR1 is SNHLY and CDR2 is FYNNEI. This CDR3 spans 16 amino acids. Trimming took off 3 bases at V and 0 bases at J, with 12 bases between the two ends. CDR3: CASSERALSSYNEQFF. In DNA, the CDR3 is TGTGCCAGCAGTGAGAGGGCCCTAAGCTCCTACAATGAGCAGTTCTTC.

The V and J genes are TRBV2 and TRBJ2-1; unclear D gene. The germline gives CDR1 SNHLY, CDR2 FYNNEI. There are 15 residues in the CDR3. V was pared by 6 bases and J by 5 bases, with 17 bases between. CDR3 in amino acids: CASRLTPTPDNEQFF. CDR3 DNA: TGTGCCAGCAGACTGACTCCCACCCCCGACAATGAGCAGTTCTTC.

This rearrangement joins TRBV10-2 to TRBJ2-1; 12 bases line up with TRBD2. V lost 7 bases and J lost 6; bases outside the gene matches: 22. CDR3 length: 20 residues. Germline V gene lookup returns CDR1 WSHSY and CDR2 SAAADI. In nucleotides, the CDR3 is TGCGCCAGCACTCCAAGGCCCCCCTCTAGCGGGGGGGCTAAGGGCAATGAGCAGTTCTTC. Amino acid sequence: CASTPRPPSSGGAKGNEQFF.

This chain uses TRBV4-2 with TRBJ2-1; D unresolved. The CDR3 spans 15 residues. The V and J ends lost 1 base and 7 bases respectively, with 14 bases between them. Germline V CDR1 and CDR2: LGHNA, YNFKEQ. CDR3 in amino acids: CASSQGGIPGNEQFF. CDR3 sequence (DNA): TGTGCCAGCAGCCAAGGAGGCATCCCGGGTAATGAGCAGTTCTTC.

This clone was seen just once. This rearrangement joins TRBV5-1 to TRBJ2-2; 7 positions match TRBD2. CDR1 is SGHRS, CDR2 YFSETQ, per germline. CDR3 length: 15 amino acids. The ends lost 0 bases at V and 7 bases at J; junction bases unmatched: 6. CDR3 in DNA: TGCGCCAGCAGCTTGGAGGCGGGAGCGATCGGGGAGCTGTTTTTT. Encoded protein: CASSLEAGAIGELFF.

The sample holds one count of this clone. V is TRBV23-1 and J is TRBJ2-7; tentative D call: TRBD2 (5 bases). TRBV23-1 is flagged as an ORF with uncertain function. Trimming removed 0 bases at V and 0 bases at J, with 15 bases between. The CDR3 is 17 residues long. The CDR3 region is CASSQSRSGNSSYEQYF. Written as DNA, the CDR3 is TGCGCCAGCAGTCAATCTAGGAGCGGAAATAGCTCCTACGAGCAGTACTTC.

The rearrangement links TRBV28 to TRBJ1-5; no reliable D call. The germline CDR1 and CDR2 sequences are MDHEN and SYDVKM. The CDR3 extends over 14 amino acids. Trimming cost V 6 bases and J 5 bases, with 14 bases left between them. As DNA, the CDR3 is TGTGCCAGCAGCTCGACAAGGCTCTATCAGCCCCAGCATTTT. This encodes CASSSTRLYQPQHF.

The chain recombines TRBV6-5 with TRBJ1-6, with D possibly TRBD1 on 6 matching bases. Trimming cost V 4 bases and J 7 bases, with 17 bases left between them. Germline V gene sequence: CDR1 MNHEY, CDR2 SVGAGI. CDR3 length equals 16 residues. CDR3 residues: CASSFDRRGVNSPLHF. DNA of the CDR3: TGTGCCAGCAGTTTCGACAGGCGGGGGGTCAATTCACCCCTCCACTTT.

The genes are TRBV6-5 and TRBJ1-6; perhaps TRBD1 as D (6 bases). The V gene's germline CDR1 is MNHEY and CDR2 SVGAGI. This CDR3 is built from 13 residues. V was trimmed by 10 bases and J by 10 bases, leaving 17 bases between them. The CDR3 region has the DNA TGTGCCACCCAACAGGGTCGGTTCTCACCCCTCCACTTT. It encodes CATQQGRFSPLHF.

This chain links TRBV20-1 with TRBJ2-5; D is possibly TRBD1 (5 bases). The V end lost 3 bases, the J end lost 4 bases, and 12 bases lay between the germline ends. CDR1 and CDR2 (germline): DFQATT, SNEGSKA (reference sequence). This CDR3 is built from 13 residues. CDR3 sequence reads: CSASSWGTETQYF. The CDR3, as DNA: TGCAGTGCTAGTTCGTGGGGCACAGAGACCCAGTACTTC.

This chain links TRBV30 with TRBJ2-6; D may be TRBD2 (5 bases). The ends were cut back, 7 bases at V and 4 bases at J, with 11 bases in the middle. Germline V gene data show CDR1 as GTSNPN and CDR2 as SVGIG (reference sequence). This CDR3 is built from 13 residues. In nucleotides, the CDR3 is TGTGCCTATTTACTAGGGGGGGCCAACGTCCTGACTTTC. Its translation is CAYLLGGANVLTF.

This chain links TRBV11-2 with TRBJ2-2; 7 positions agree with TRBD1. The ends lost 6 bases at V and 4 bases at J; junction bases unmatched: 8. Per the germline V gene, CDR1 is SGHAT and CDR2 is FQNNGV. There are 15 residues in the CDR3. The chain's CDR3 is CASSLMAGGTGELFF. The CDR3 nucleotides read TGTGCCAGCAGTTTGATGGCAGGGGGCACCGGGGAGCTGTTTTTT.

CDR3 nucleotide sequence: TGTGCCAGCAGCACAAGACTAGCGGGGCCCACAGATACGCAGTATTTT. Translating gives CASSTRLAGPTDTQYF. The V and J genes are TRBV7-2 and TRBJ2-3; TRBD2 agrees at 11 bases. Germline V gene sequence: CDR1 SGHTA, CDR2 FQGNSA. The V and J ends lost 5 bases and 2 bases, in that order; junction bases with no gene match: 6. This CDR3 spans 16 amino acids.

CDR3 DNA sequence: TGTGCCAGCAGCCCCCTGAGAGGGAATGGCTACACCTTC. Its protein product is CASSPLRGNGYTF. The chain combines TRBV12-3 or TRBV12-4 with TRBJ1-2, with D hard to call. Trimming took off 6 bases at V and 6 bases at J, with 14 bases between the two ends. The CDR3 runs to 13 residues.

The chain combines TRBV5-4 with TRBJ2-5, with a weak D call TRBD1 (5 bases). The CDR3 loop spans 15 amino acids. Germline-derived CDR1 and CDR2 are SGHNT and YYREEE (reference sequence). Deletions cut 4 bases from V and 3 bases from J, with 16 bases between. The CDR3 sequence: CASSPPGASEETQYF. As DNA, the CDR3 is TGTGCCAGCAGCCCCCCTGGGGCATCGGAAGAGACCCAGTACTTC. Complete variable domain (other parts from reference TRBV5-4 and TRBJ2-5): ETGVTQSPTHLIKTRGQQVTLRCSSQSGHNTVSWYQQALGQGPQFIFQYYREEENGRGNFPPRFSGLQFPNYSSELNVNALELDDSALYLCASSPPGASEETQYFGPGTRLLVL.

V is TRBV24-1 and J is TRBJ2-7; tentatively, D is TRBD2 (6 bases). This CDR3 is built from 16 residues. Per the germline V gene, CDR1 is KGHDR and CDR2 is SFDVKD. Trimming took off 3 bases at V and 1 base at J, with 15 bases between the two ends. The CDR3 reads CATSDPSGDQSYEQYF. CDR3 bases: TGTGCCACCAGTGATCCCTCGGGAGACCAATCCTACGAGCAGTACTTC.

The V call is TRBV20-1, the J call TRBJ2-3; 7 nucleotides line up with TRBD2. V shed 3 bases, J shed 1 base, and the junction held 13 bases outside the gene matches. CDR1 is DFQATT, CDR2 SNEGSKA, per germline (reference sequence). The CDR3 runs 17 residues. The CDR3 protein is CSASAKRSGWGTDTQYF. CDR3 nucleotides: TGCAGTGCTAGTGCCAAACGTAGCGGGTGGGGCACAGATACGCAGTATTTT.

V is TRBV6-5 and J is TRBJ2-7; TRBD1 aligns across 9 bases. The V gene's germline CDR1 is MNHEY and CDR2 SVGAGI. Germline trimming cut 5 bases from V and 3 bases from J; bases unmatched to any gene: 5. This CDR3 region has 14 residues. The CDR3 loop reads CASSRTGEGYEQYF. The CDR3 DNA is TGTGCCAGCAGTCGGACAGGGGAGGGCTACGAGCAGTACTTC.

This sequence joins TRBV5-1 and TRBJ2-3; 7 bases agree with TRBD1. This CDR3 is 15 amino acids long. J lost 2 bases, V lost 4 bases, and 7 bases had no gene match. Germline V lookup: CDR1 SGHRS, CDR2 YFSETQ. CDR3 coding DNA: TGCGCCAGCAGCCAGGACAGGTACACCACAGATACGCAGTATTTT. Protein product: CASSQDRYTTDTQYF.